This TCR beta chain was sequenced during a study of control samples from healthy donors and cancer patients. TCRdb keeps only in-frame clones here, not all; method: immunoSEQ multiplex PCR. The sample gives 95,000 to 150,000 clones, roughly 88% of which show up once; less than 3.5% is in the top ten. This clone was counted a few times. The CDR3 extends over 16 amino acids. With 9 bases clipped from V and 0 bases from J, the junction kept 8 bases outside the gene matches. The germline V gene has CDR1 LNHDA and CDR2 SQIVND (reference sequence). The sequence was obtained from a man aged 35-49 years in good health. The sample consisted of blood. The chain uses TRBV19 and TRBJ2-6; 7 bases match TRBD1. CDR3 sequence: CASSQGWGSGANVLTF. The CDR3 nucleotides read TGTGCCAGCTCACAGGGGTGGGGCTCTGGGGCCAACGTCCTGACTTTC.